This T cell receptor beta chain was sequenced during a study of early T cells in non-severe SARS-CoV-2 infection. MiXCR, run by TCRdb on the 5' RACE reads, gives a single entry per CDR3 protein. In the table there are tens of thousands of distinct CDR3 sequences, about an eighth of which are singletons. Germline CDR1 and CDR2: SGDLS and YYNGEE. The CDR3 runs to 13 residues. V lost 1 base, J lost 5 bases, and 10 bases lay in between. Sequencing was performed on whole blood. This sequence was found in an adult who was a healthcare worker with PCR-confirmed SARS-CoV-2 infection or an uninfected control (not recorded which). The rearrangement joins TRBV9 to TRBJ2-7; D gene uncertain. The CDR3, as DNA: TGTGCCAGCAGCGTACCCCCTCGGGACGAGCAGTACTTC. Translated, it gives CASSVPPRDEQYF.